Listed below are T cell receptor beta chains from one sample, sequenced in a study of T cell responses to AZD1222 COVID-19 vaccine. Data came from immunoSEQ multiplex PCR; TCRdb stores just in-frame clones and leaves some out. This sample has more than 90,000 clones, with more than 75% found just once. This material consisted of peripheral blood, taken 28 days after the second AZD1222 dose. The receptors were gathered from an adult who received the AZD1222 COVID-19 vaccine. The CDR3 runs from the conserved cysteine through the conserved F or W.

j_gene	v_gene	CDR3aa
TRBJ1-2	TRBV3-1/TRBV3-2	CASSHNTGGVGYTF
TRBJ1-3	TRBV7-8	CASSPDRGGNTIYF
TRBJ1-1	TRBV5-1	CASSLAGRVNTEAFF
TRBJ1-2	TRBV6-4	CASSYSREITPYGYTF
TRBJ2-3	TRBV6-6	CASSYPSREDTQYF
TRBJ1-6	TRBV19	CASSETTGAPGSPLHF
TRBJ1-5	TRBV19	CASSPSQVSNQPQHF
TRBJ1-5	TRBV25-1	CASTSPRDSNQPQHF
TRBJ2-6	TRBV6-2/TRBV6-3	CASRPPLAPASSGANVLTF
TRBJ2-7	TRBV5-6	CASSPDYETTYEQYF
TRBJ1-3	TRBV5-5	CASSPGIANYSGNTIYF
TRBJ2-5	TRBV29-1	CSVEWNQETQYF
TRBJ1-2	TRBV9	CASSALQGGGLSGYTF
TRBJ1-2	TRBV7-9	CASFGQVDGYTF
TRBJ2-2	TRBV7-3	CASSYRPAGELFF
TRBJ1-2	TRBV29-1	CSVQGGDGYTF
TRBJ1-2	TRBV4-3	CASSQGGGTIYGYTF
TRBJ1-6	TRBV7-2	CASSPWARIGSPLHF
TRBJ2-3	TRBV27	CASSPWGRETDTQYF
TRBJ1-5	TRBV5-1	CASSLAEGSNQPQHF
TRBJ2-7	TRBV12-3/TRBV12-4	CASRGVLDEQYF
TRBJ1-2	TRBV4-1	CASSQAGTNYGYTF
TRBJ1-3	TRBV30	CAYDLSSGNTIYF
TRBJ1-1	TRBV24-1	CATSDSDRGEAFF
TRBJ1-1	TRBV29-1	CSVEVPRGHTEAFF
TRBJ1-1	TRBV6-5	CASNRDRRNTEAFF
TRBJ2-4	TRBV5-8	CASSLRIQYF
TRBJ1-6	TRBV6-5	CASSSSGGVGSPLHF
TRBJ2-7	TRBV25-1	CASSLLYEQYF
TRBJ2-7	TRBV11-2	CASSPSKAEQYF
TRBJ1-3	TRBV6-5	CASTRRGDSGNTIYF
TRBJ2-1	TRBV7-3	CASSLIGGGPRNEQFF
TRBJ1-5	TRBV19	CASSILSQGAPRQPQHF
TRBJ2-3	TRBV5-1	CASSPRGASTDTQYF
TRBJ1-1	TRBV7-2	CASSPPMGLGTAEAFF
TRBJ1-6	TRBV7-9	CASSLEGGPSPLHF
TRBJ2-7	TRBV5-1	CASSGGQGRASYEQYF
TRBJ1-2	TRBV4-1	CASSHTGQGAYGYTF
TRBJ1-1	TRBV5-1	CASSLQGTEAFF
TRBJ2-4	TRBV7-2	CASSVRGGRGRKNIQYF
TRBJ2-5	TRBV28	CASSPQQGTQETQYF
TRBJ2-5	TRBV3-1/TRBV3-2	CASSHLGQLQETQYF
TRBJ1-1	TRBV25-1	CASSVQGNTEAFF